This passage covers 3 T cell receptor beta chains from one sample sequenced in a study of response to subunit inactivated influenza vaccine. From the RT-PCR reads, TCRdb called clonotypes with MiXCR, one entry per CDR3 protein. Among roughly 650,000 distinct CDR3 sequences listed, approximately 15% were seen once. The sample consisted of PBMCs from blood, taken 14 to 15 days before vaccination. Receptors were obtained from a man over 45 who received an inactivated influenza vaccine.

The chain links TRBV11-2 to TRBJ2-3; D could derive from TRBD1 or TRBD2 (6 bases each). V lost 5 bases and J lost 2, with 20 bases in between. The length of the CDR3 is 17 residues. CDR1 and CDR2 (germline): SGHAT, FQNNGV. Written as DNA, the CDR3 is TGTGCCAGCAGCCGTCTTGGGGGCGGGGCACACACAGATACGCAGTATTTT. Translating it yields CASSRLGGGAHTDTQYF.

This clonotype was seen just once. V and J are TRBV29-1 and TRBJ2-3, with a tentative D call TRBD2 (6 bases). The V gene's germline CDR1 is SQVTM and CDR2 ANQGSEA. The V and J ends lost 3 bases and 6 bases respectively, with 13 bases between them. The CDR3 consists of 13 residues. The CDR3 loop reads CSVERDRRDTQYF. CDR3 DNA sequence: TGCAGCGTTGAGCGGGATCGGCGGGATACGCAGTATTTT.

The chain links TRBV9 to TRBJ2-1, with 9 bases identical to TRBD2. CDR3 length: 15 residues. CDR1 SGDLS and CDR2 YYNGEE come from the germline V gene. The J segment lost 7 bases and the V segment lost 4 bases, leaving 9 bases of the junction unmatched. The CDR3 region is CASSFLAGGFNEQFF. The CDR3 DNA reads TGTGCCAGCAGCTTCCTCGCGGGAGGGTTTAATGAGCAGTTCTTC.